Sequencing of this T cell receptor (beta chain) was carried out in a study of beta chain features in type 1 diabetes. Reverse transcription of all isolated RNA meant that expressed TCRB transcripts were sequenced. Assay used: immunoSEQ multiplex PCR; TCRdb lists only in-frame clones, some missing. The sample consists of fewer than 900,000 clones, about 17% of them appearing once. The V end was cut by 2 bases, the J end by 8 bases, with 9 bases between. In germline, CDR1 is KGHSH, CDR2 LQKENI. The CDR3 is 12 residues long. The rearrangement links TRBV18 to TRBJ1-2; D possibly corresponds to TRBD1 (6 bases). The sample comprised naive CD4+ T cells from blood. The receptor was derived from a woman between 18 and 30 years old in good health. DNA of the CDR3: TGTGCCAGCTCACCAACAGGGCGAGGCTACACCTTC. This encodes CASSPTGRGYTF.